What follows is one T cell receptor (beta chain) and its context. One base away lies a much larger clone, so this may be a sequencing read error. TCRdb re-analysed the reads in MiXCR, keeping a single row per CDR3 protein. This table has roughly 63,000 distinct CDR3 sequences, around 21% appearing once. The data were obtained in a study of lung T cells in sarcoidosis with Löfgren's syndrome. Study as a whole: Analyses focused on Löfgren's syndrome patients.

Sequencing used CD4+ T cells from PBMCs. This sequence originates from a human donor with sarcoidosis (Löfgren's syndrome or another form), or a control subject (not recorded which).

The CDR3 protein is CASSPRDGITEAFF. DNA of the CDR3: TGTGCCAGCTCACCGCGGGACGGCATCACTGAAGCTTTCTTT. The chain recombines TRBV18 with TRBJ1-1, with TRBD1 as a possible D gene (5 bases). Germline CDR1 is KGHSH and CDR2 is LQKENI. The CDR3 length is 14 residues. With 3 bases removed from V and 4 bases from J, the gap between germline ends came to 12 bases.